The T cell receptor beta chain under discussion was sequenced for a study of OX40 agonist ivuxolimab in advanced cancers. For the wider study: Ivuxolimab was a fully human IgG2 agonistic monoclonal antibody targeting the costimulatory receptor OX40 (CD134). Patients were allowed to have had prior anti-PD-1, anti-PD-L1 or anti-CTLA-4 therapy, and 30% to 40% of the dose-escalation patients had previously received checkpoint inhibitors. The paper describes the monotherapy dose-escalation part (N of about 50 patients) of the phase I trial of ivuxolimab. Intravenous ivuxolimab was administered to patients every 2 weeks at six dose levels: 0.01, 0.1, 0.3, 1.5, 3 and 10 mg/kg. Of the approximately 54 dose-escalation patients, hepatocellular carcinoma was present in approximately 20, melanoma in around 15, renal cell carcinoma in 9 and head and neck cancer in 9. Peripheral TCRbeta sequencing aimed to test whether ivuxolimab altered TCR sequence diversity and caused clonal T-cell expansion. A male proportion of 82.7% and a mean age of roughly 55 years, ranging from 23 to 79, were recorded for the dose-escalation cohort. Partial responses occurred in three dose-escalation patients: two with cutaneous melanoma and one with hepatocellular carcinoma.

To sequence the TCRbeta CDR3 region, genomic DNA was isolated from the sorted cells. TCRbeta CDR3 regions were sequenced using the immunoSEQ Assay. TCRdb took over this immuneACCESS table, retaining in-frame rearrangements with V and J assigned. Such tables are incomplete; in checked studies, under half of the missing clones stem from an unresolved V gene, and the remainder is unexplained. This sample comprises 75,000 to 95,000 clones, approximately 90% of them detected only once. Of the sample, 0.53% is held by the ten largest clones. Worth noting for this clone: Which antigen it targets is not known. Per-base qualities were not stored, and no clone one base away is much larger.

Study-level results and caveats: In partial responders in the 0.1-3.0 mg/kg groups, normalized peripheral clonal expansion was found to be among the lowest, especially among CD8+ T cells. After ivuxolimab, expanded clones were on average more numerous among CD8+ T cells than among CD4+ T cells. Clonal expansion of both CD4+ and CD8+ blood T cells was observed from baseline to week 6 at doses 0.1 to 3.0 mg/kg. The antigen specificity of the clonally expanded peripheral T cells was not determined. Low levels of normalized T-cell clonal expansion were also shown by some nonresponding patients.

Taken from the germline V gene (reference sequence), the CDR1 and CDR2 loops are SGHNT and YYREEE. From V the trimming removes 4 bases and from J it removes 8 bases, while the gene matches leave 8 bases of the junction unaccounted for. The CDR3, from cysteine to phenylalanine, totals 15 residues. Here the CDR3 DNA is all that survives: 45 bases in frame from base 1. The trial excluded patients who had a history of autoimmune disease or were on systemic immunosuppression. Peripheral blood for TCR sequencing was drawn from every dose cohort at baseline, at cycle 4 day 1 and at cycle 7 day 1. Samples came from an open-label, multicenter, first-in-human phase I dose-escalation trial of ivuxolimab. Adults with locally advanced or metastatic head and neck squamous cell, hepatocellular, melanoma or renal cell carcinoma were enrolled in the trial. CD4+ and CD8+ T cells were sorted separately from peripheral blood before TCR sequencing.

The sequence links TRBV5-4 to TRBJ2-2; the junction holds 10 bases that match TRBD1. Source: CD4+ or CD8+ T cells sorted from blood, taken in a trial of the OX40 agonist ivuxolimab. This clonotype was sampled from an adult with an advanced solid tumor such as melanoma, head and neck, liver or kidney cancer. The DNA sequence reads TGTGCCAGCAGCCTCTGGGACAGGGGTATGGGGGAGCTGTTTTTT. This gives the protein CASSLWDRGMGELFF. When the CDR3 is completed using the reference TRBV5-4 and TRBJ2-2 genes on either side, the full variable domain is ETGVTQSPTHLIKTRGQQVTLRCSSQSGHNTVSWYQQALGQGPQFIFQYYREEENGRGNFPPRFSGLQFPNYSSELNVNALELDDSALYLCASSLWDRGMGELFFGEGSRLTVL.